This T cell receptor beta chain was sequenced during a study of blood T cell repertoires in COVID-19. The CDR3 has 17 amino acids. Trimming removed 3 bases from V and 1 base from J; junction bases left unmatched: 10. Germline V gene lookup returns CDR1 MRHNA and CDR2 SNTAGT. This clone came up once. Clones were read by immunoSEQ multiplex PCR, and TCRdb kept only the in-frame ones, dropping some. Among 200,000 to 250,000 clones listed, roughly nine tenths were seen once. Input material: PBMCs or T cells enriched from blood (not recorded which). The sequence came from a woman under 30 in a cohort exposed to, infected with or recovered from COVID-19 (not recorded which). This chain links TRBV6-4 with TRBJ2-3, with 7 nucleotides matching TRBD2. The CDR3 nucleotides read TGTGCCAGCAGTGAAGCCCCAGCGGGAAGAGGCACAGATACGCAGTATTTT. It codes for CASSEAPAGRGTDTQYF.